Presented here are 28 T cell receptor beta chains from one specimen sequenced in a study of T-cell memory formation after mild COVID-19 (dated by TCRdb to about 2021). Library preparation used 5' RACE. The sequencer was an Illumina NovaSeq 6000. TCRdb redid the processing of the public reads, applying fastp at Q25 and MiXCR, and retained in-frame beta chains. One record per CDR3 amino acid sequence lists the most common genes and DNA. This sample comprises 150,000 to 200,000 distinct CDR3 sequences, over 20% of them detected only once. Together, the top ten hold roughly 24% of the sample. Sequenced material: PBMCs or a T cell subset sorted from them (not recorded which). The receptors shown here come from an adult woman who had mild COVID-19 (a few samples of this study predate the infection). The sample titles of this study are shuffled in the database, so cell type and time point are left out; the donor was told from shared clones.

The chain recombines TRBV5-1 with TRBJ2-2; 11 nucleotides line up with TRBD1. CDR1 is SGHRS and CDR2 is YFSETQ in the germline V gene. The CDR3 loop spans 16 amino acids. Unmatched junction bases numbered 7, after V lost 2 bases and J lost 7 bases. The CDR3 loop is CASSLADRGRFGELFF. DNA of the CDR3: TGCGCCAGCAGCTTAGCGGACAGGGGGCGCTTCGGGGAGCTGTTTTTT.

CDR3 loop: CASSRRQAPGYTF. The DNA of the CDR3 is TGTGCCAGCAGCCGCCGACAGGCCCCGGGCTACACCTTC. The rearrangement links TRBV7-9 to TRBJ1-2, with D maybe TRBD1 (6 bases). V lost 5 bases, J lost 8 bases, and 15 bases lay in between. This CDR3 region has 13 residues. Germline assignment: CDR1 SEHNR and CDR2 FQNEAQ (reference sequence).

In this sample, this clonotype turned up a few times. The rearrangement uses TRBV5-1 and TRBJ2-7, with D perhaps assigned TRBD1 or TRBD2 (5 bases each). V lost 3 bases and J lost 2, with 6 bases in between. Germline CDR1 is SGHRS and CDR2 is YFSETQ. The length of the CDR3 is 12 residues. As DNA, the CDR3 is TGCGCCAGCAGCTGGGGGACCTACGAGCAGTACTTC. It codes for CASSWGTYEQYF.

This chain links TRBV6-1 with TRBJ2-2, with 7 nucleotides matching TRBD2. The CDR3 has 13 amino acids. J was trimmed by 5 bases and V by 8 bases; bases with no gene match: 5. Per the germline V gene, CDR1 is MNHNS and CDR2 is SASEGT. The CDR3 sequence: CASEWGGTGELFF. CDR3 DNA sequence: TGTGCCAGCGAATGGGGGGGTACCGGGGAGCTGTTTTTT.

The chain carries TRBV20-1 and TRBJ2-1; TRBD2 matches at 10 bases. The CDR3 sequence is 17 residues long. In germline, CDR1 is DFQATT, CDR2 SNEGSKA (reference sequence). Unmatched junction bases numbered 11, after V lost 0 bases and J lost 6 bases. The CDR3 coding sequence is TGCAGTGCTAGAGATAGGCTAGCGGGAGTCTACTCCAATGAGCAGTTCTTC. Protein: CSARDRLAGVYSNEQFF.

The chain joins TRBV5-6 to TRBJ1-1; D possibly corresponds to TRBD1 (5 bases). Germline V gives CDR1 SGHDT, CDR2 YYEEEE. V lost 1 base to trimming and J lost 4 bases, with 11 bases between them. This CDR3 comprises 14 residues. CDR3 nucleotides: TGTGCCAGCAGCTTGTCCGGGAGGGGCACTGAAGCTTTCTTT. It translates to CASSLSGRGTEAFF.

This clonotype was observed a few times. The rearrangement uses TRBV29-1 and TRBJ1-4; D gene unclear. The CDR3 sequence is 14 residues long. The germline V gene has CDR1 SQVTM and CDR2 ANQGSEA. Deletions cut 2 bases from V and 6 bases from J, with 13 bases between. The CDR3 DNA sequence: TGCAGCGTTGAAACGGAACAGACTTATGAAAAACTGTTTTTT. Protein: CSVETEQTYEKLFF. Drawing the rest from reference TRBV29-1 and TRBJ1-4, the complete variable domain is SAVISQKPSRDICQRGTSLTIQCQVDSQVTMMFWYRQQPGQSLTLIATANQGSEATYESGFVIDKFPISRPNLTFSTLTVSNMSPEDSSIYLCSVETEQTYEKLFFGSGTQLSVL.

The chain has TRBV24-1 and TRBJ2-2; D gene unclear. The CDR3 is 16 amino acids. The V gene lost 0 bases and the J gene lost 1 base, with 8 bases spanning the gap. The germline V gene has CDR1 KGHDR and CDR2 SFDVKD. CDR3 sequence reads: CATSDLLAENTGELFF. The CDR3 DNA reads TGTGCCACCAGTGATTTGCTCGCGGAGAACACCGGGGAGCTGTTTTTT.

This clonotype was seen more than once but under ten times. V usage is TRBV4-3 and J usage is TRBJ2-7; D may match TRBD1 or TRBD2 (6 bases each). The V end lost 0 bases, the J end lost 3 bases, and 15 bases lay between the germline ends. This CDR3 is built from 16 residues. CDR1 is LGHNA and CDR2 is YSLEER in the germline V gene. Written as DNA, the CDR3 is TGCGCCAGCAGCCAAGAGGGGGGCGGGAAGTTCTACGAGCAGTACTTC. This translates into CASSQEGGGKFYEQYF.

This clonotype occurred a few times. The rearrangement joins TRBV4-3 to TRBJ2-1, with TRBD2 matching 13 bases. The germline V gene has CDR1 LGHNA and CDR2 YSLEER. The CDR3 has 18 amino acids. Trimming cost V 3 bases and J 6 bases; bases outside gene matches: 11. CDR3 sequence: CASSQTTLAGGPGNEQFF. The CDR3 coding sequence is TGCGCCAGCAGCCAGACGACACTAGCGGGAGGGCCGGGCAATGAGCAGTTCTTC.

This rearrangement joins TRBV7-9 to TRBJ2-1; 8 bases fit TRBD2. The CDR3 is 15 residues long. The junction had 8 bases not matched to a gene; V was cut back by 5 bases and J by 5 bases. Germline V gene data show CDR1 as SEHNR and CDR2 as FQNEAQ (reference sequence). The CDR3 reads CASSPERGWDNEQFF. CDR3 DNA: TGTGCCAGCAGCCCCGAGCGGGGGTGGGACAATGAGCAGTTCTTC.

This clonotype appeared a few times. This chain links TRBV6-5 with TRBJ1-1; TRBD1 is a possible D gene (5 bases). CDR3 size: 14 residues. Germline CDR1 MNHEY, CDR2 SVGAGI. The germline V and J ends were trimmed by 5 bases and 4 bases, with 14 bases remaining between them. The CDR3 sequence is CASSGTNWATEAFF. The CDR3 coding sequence is TGTGCCAGCAGTGGGACGAACTGGGCCACTGAAGCTTTCTTT.

This clonotype was counted a few times. The rearrangement links TRBV2 to TRBJ1-2; a weak D match, TRBD1 (5 bases). The CDR3 is 15 residues long. In germline, CDR1 is SNHLY, CDR2 FYNNEI. V shed 4 bases and J shed 7 bases, with 19 bases lying between them. The CDR3: CASSAAGFVHPGYTF. The CDR3 DNA reads TGTGCCAGCAGTGCGGCAGGGTTCGTTCATCCTGGCTACACCTTC.

There are a few counts of this clonotype. This chain joins TRBV5-1 and TRBJ2-3, with 11 positions matching TRBD1. CDR1 is SGHRS and CDR2 is YFSETQ in the germline V gene. With 0 bases clipped from V and 5 bases from J, the junction kept 2 bases outside the gene matches. The CDR3 has 15 amino acids. CDR3 DNA: TGCGCCAGCAGCTTGGGGACAGGGGGCGAAGATACGCAGTATTTT. Its translation: CASSLGTGGEDTQYF.

The genes are TRBV7-8 and TRBJ2-7, with D perhaps matching TRBD2 (6 bases). Germline V CDR1 and CDR2: SGHVS, FQNEAQ. V gave up 5 bases and J gave up 4 bases, with 12 bases separating them. CDR3 length equals 13 residues. CDR3 sequence reads: CASSPGTLYEQYF. CDR3 coding DNA: TGTGCCAGCAGCCCGGGGACTTTATACGAGCAGTACTTC.

This clonotype was seen at least ten times. V usage is TRBV13 and J usage is TRBJ2-7, with 8 bases that match TRBD2. Per germline, CDR1 PRHDT and CDR2 FYEKMQ (reference sequence). CDR3 size: 16 residues. The trim removed 4 bases at V and 0 bases at J, leaving 8 bases unmatched. This chain's CDR3 is CASSSGPGTSSYEQYF. The CDR3 DNA follows: TGTGCCAGCAGCTCAGGCCCGGGGACTAGCTCCTACGAGCAGTACTTC.

This sequence joins TRBV19 and TRBJ1-2, with D possibly being TRBD1 (5 bases). CDR1 and CDR2 from the germline V gene are LNHDA and SQIVND (reference sequence). The V end was cut by 1 base, the J end by 2 bases, with 20 bases between. CDR3 length equals 18 residues. CDR3 region: CASSIVPAAGTLNYGYTF. CDR3 nucleotides: TGTGCCAGTAGTATAGTTCCGGCAGCCGGGACCCTAAACTATGGCTACACCTTC. Based on the CDR3 plus reference TRBV19 and TRBJ1-2, the full variable domain is DGGITQSPKYLFRKEGQNVTLSCEQNLNHDAMYWYRQDPGQGLRLIYYSQIVNDFQKGDIAEGYSVSREKKESFPLTVTSAQKNPTAFYLCASSIVPAAGTLNYGYTFGSGTRLTVV.

This clonotype came up a few times. V and J are TRBV29-1 and TRBJ2-2, with D perhaps TRBD2 (6 bases). CDR1 and CDR2 from the germline V gene are SQVTM and ANQGSEA. Trimming removed 1 base at V and 7 bases at J, with 16 bases between. This CDR3 comprises 15 residues. CDR3 in amino acids: CSVEGGPGLFGELFF. CDR3 bases: TGCAGCGTTGAAGGGGGCCCGGGACTCTTCGGGGAGCTGTTTTTT.

The sample holds a few counts of this clonotype. V is TRBV4-1 and J is TRBJ2-7, with TRBD1 matching 8 bases. The CDR3 is made up of 14 amino acids. In germline, CDR1 is MGHRA, CDR2 YSYEKL. Trimming removed 4 bases from V and 1 base from J; junction bases left unmatched: 3. CDR3 in amino acids: CASSPGQVSYEQYF. In DNA, the CDR3 is TGCGCCAGCAGCCCGGGACAGGTATCCTACGAGCAGTACTTC.

This clonotype was detected a few times. The chain joins TRBV6-5 to TRBJ1-1; tentative D call: TRBD1 (6 bases). Deletions cut 5 bases from V and 0 bases from J, with 13 bases between. Germline CDR1 reads MNHEY; CDR2 reads SVGAGI. The length of the CDR3 is 15 residues. The CDR3 region has the DNA TGTGCCAGCAGTCCCTACAGGGACATGAACACTGAAGCTTTCTTT. It yields the protein CASSPYRDMNTEAFF.

V is TRBV24-1 and J is TRBJ2-3, with 8 bases identical to TRBD2. Germline values: CDR1 KGHDR, CDR2 SFDVKD. There are 17 residues in the CDR3. The V segment lost 0 bases and the J segment 6 bases; nucleotides outside the gene matches: 10. The CDR3 DNA is TGTGCCACCAGTGATTTGTCCCCAGCGGGAGATCTGGATACGCAGTATTTT. It translates to CATSDLSPAGDLDTQYF.

This chain uses TRBV6-2 or TRBV6-3 with TRBJ2-1, with no clear D. Trimming left V 2 bases short and J 6 bases short, with 5 bases between. The CDR3 spans 12 residues. The germline V gene encodes CDR1 MNHEY and CDR2 SVGEGT. This CDR3 reads CASSYATNEQFF. The CDR3 region has the DNA TGTGCCAGCAGTTACGCCACCAATGAGCAGTTCTTC.

This clonotype was observed a handful of times. The chain joins TRBV6-5 to TRBJ2-1; the match to TRBD2 covers 11 bases. The germline gives CDR1 MNHEY, CDR2 SVGAGI. Trimming removed 0 bases from V and 4 bases from J; junction bases left unmatched: 5. CDR3 length: 17 residues. CDR3 in amino acids: CASSYSSSGRSYNEQFF. CDR3 bases: TGTGCCAGCAGTTACTCGTCTAGCGGGAGGAGTTACAATGAGCAGTTCTTC.

J is TRBJ1-2 and V is TRBV27; TRBD1 is a possible D gene (5 bases). The CDR3 runs 14 residues. Trimming stripped 0 bases from V and 7 bases from J, with 12 bases between. In germline, CDR1 is MNHEY, CDR2 SMNVEV (reference sequence). The CDR3 reads CASSLSGEGSGYTF. The CDR3 coding sequence is TGTGCCAGCAGTTTATCGGGGGAGGGGAGTGGCTACACCTTC.

This clonotype was counted between two and nine times. This chain joins TRBV5-1 and TRBJ2-2; possibly TRBD1 for D (5 bases). The CDR3 sequence is 18 residues long. V lost 7 bases and J lost 3, with 25 bases in between. Germline loops: CDR1 SGHRS, CDR2 YFSETQ. This CDR3 is CASRSAQAIFMDTGELFF. The CDR3 DNA reads TGCGCCAGCCGTTCGGCACAGGCTATTTTTATGGACACCGGGGAGCTGTTTTTT.

This clonotype showed up just a few times. J is TRBJ1-2 and V is TRBV6-1; D gene uncertain. CDR1 is MNHNS and CDR2 is SASEGT in the germline V gene. The CDR3 has 15 amino acids. Trimming took off 6 bases at V and 3 bases at J, with 17 bases between the two ends. The CDR3 DNA follows: TGTGCCAGCAGCCGGGGAGGGAGTGAAGACTATGGCTACACCTTC. Its translation: CASSRGGSEDYGYTF.

Only a few counts were recorded for this clonotype. The V call is TRBV11-2, the J call TRBJ1-1, with D possibly TRBD1 on 6 matching bases. Germline values: CDR1 SGHAT, CDR2 FQNNGV. V lost 1 base, J lost 0 bases, and 15 bases lay in between. This CDR3 is built from 17 residues. Here the CDR3 DNA reads TGTGCCAGCAGCTTAGCGGGGGGGCGTGGAATGAACACTGAAGCTTTCTTT. Amino acid sequence: CASSLAGGRGMNTEAFF.

This clonotype was detected only a few times. The chain has TRBV5-6 and TRBJ1-1; the D is unclear. This CDR3 has 12 amino acids. Looked up from germline, CDR1 is SGHDT and CDR2 is YYEEEE. The V end was cut by 0 bases, the J end by 4 bases, with 4 bases between. CDR3 region: CASSLASTEAFF. As DNA, the CDR3 is TGTGCCAGCAGCTTGGCCAGCACTGAAGCTTTCTTT.